This T cell receptor (beta chain) was documented in a study of CD8 T cells in ankylosing spondylitis. Ten or more counts support this clonotype. Its cognate antigen is unknown. As the method for making TCR beta libraries, quantitative 5'-RACE with molecular barcodes was used. Each CDR3 protein gets one entry after TCRdb re-called the 5' RACE reads with MiXCR. The sample includes approximately 140,000 distinct CDR3 sequences, 7% to 9% of them seen just once. CDR3 length: 13 amino acids. Trimming took 6 bases from V and 5 from J; bases not matched to a gene: 2. Germline V gene lookup returns CDR1 SNHLY and CDR2 FYNNEI. Overall study findings and caveats: Previous work reported some of these motif variants in the synovial fluid and blood of reactive arthritis. Seemingly distinctive of ankylosing spondylitis blood was a TCR beta motif formed by eight highly homologous variants. The study looked at matched synovial fluid samples from ankylosing spondylitis patients. Disease-linked clones were reported to be significantly enriched there.

The source of this sequence is a male donor with ankylosing spondylitis. This rearrangement joins TRBV2 to TRBJ1-4; the match to TRBD1 covers 8 bases. What was sequenced was synovial fluid, either unsorted or a sorted T cell fraction (not recorded which). In nucleotides, the CDR3 is TGTGCCAGCAGCGGACAGGGCAATGAAAAACTGTTTTTT. Its protein is CASSGQGNEKLFF. Based on the CDR3 plus reference TRBV2 and TRBJ1-4, the full variable domain is EPEVTQTPSHQVTQMGQEVILRCVPISNHLYFYWYRQILGQKVEFLVSFYNNEISEKSEIFDDQFSVERPDGSNFTLKIRSTKLEDSAMYFCASSGQGNEKLFFGSGTQLSVL.